Below, 9 T cell receptor beta chains from the same sample are listed, as sequenced in a study of cytomegalovirus exposure and HLA in healthy donors (dated 2017 in TCRdb). Libraries were built with the immunoSEQ multiplex PCR assay. The multiplex PCR relied on a mix of 60 forward primers for TCR Vbeta segments and 13 reverse primers for TCR Jbeta segments. TCRdb re-hosts the immuneACCESS table, in-frame sequences only. Its copies lack some clones; in the studies checked, an unresolved V gene accounts for under half of them, and the cause for the rest is not known. This sample lists some 130,000 clones; around four fifths were detected once. The ten largest clones capture over 1% of the sample. The sample taken for sequencing was PBMCs. These receptors all come from a boy younger than 18 in good health and CMV-seronegative.

This chain joins TRBV19 and TRBJ2-5, with 12 bases aligning to TRBD2. The CDR3 sequence is 16 residues long. Trimming took 7 bases from V and 5 from J; bases not matched to a gene: 11. Germline-derived CDR1 and CDR2 are LNHDA and SQIVND (reference sequence). Here the CDR3 reads CASNIGLAGGPETQYF. The CDR3 DNA sequence: TGTGCCAGTAACATCGGGCTAGCGGGAGGGCCGGAGACCCAGTACTTC.

The rearrangement uses TRBV7-2 and TRBJ2-6; tentative D call: TRBD1 (6 bases). The CDR3 is 18 amino acids. In germline, CDR1 is SGHTA, CDR2 FQGNSA. V shed 1 base and J shed 7 bases, with 20 bases lying between them. CDR3 region: CASSLGPGHFLGANVLTF. CDR3 DNA sequence: TGTGCCAGCAGCTTAGGGCCGGGACACTTTCTTGGAGCCAACGTCCTGACTTTC.

A few counts support this clone. The rearrangement uses TRBV30 and TRBJ1-1; D unresolved. This CDR3 has 11 residues. Germline CDR1 and CDR2: GTSNPN and SVGIG (reference sequence). Trimming cost V 4 bases and J 4 bases, with 7 bases left between them. In DNA form, the CDR3 reads TGTGCCTGGACAGATTTCACTGAAGCTTTCTTT. Protein sequence: CAWTDFTEAFF.

This clone was recorded a few times. This chain joins TRBV5-4 and TRBJ2-3, with D perhaps TRBD1 (6 bases). There are 16 residues in the CDR3. Per germline, CDR1 SGHNT and CDR2 YYREEE (reference sequence). V gave up 0 bases and J gave up 2 bases, with 13 bases separating them. CDR3 coding DNA: TGTGCCAGCAGCTTGGCGGCGGACAGCCTCACAGATACGCAGTATTTT. Residues: CASSLAADSLTDTQYF.

A few counts support this clone. V usage is TRBV29-1 and J usage is TRBJ1-2; D gene uncertain. V was trimmed by 6 bases and J by 12 bases, leaving 8 bases between them. This CDR3 region has 8 residues. CDR1 and CDR2 from the germline V gene are SQVTM and ANQGSEA. The CDR3 DNA reads TGCAGCGTCGATCGGGACACCTTC. Its translation is CSVDRDTF.

This clone was seen only a few times. This chain connects TRBV5-6 to TRBJ2-1; tentative D call: TRBD1 (5 bases). This CDR3 is 13 amino acids long. Looked up from germline, CDR1 is SGHDT and CDR2 is YYEEEE. V gave up 0 bases and J gave up 6 bases, with 7 bases separating them. The CDR3 sequence is CASSLAQGNEQFF. CDR3 DNA sequence: TGTGCCAGCAGCTTGGCCCAGGGCAATGAGCAGTTCTTC. Full variable domain (missing parts from reference TRBV5-6 and TRBJ2-1): DAGVTQSPTHLIKTRGQQVTLRCSPKSGHDTVSWYQQALGQGPQFIFQYYEEEERQRGNFPDRFSGHQFPNYSSELNVNALLLGDSALYLCASSLAQGNEQFFGPGTRLTVL.

In this sample, this clone turned up once. The DNA of the CDR3 is TGCAGCGCTGGGCCCCGACTAGCGGGAGTCCGCAATGAGCAGTTCTTC. It yields the protein CSAGPRLAGVRNEQFF. The chain links TRBV29-1 to TRBJ2-1, with 12 nucleotides matching TRBD2. The CDR3 sequence is 16 residues long. Germline CDR1 and CDR2: SQVTM and ANQGSEA. The trim removed 7 bases at V and 6 bases at J, leaving 13 bases unmatched.

This rearrangement joins TRBV10-3 to TRBJ2-2, with unresolved D. The CDR3 contains 13 residues. Trimming stripped 4 bases from V and 1 base from J, with 4 bases between. Germline CDR1 reads ENHRY; CDR2 reads SYGVKD. The CDR3 sequence: CAISAGNTGELFF. In DNA form, the CDR3 reads TGTGCCATCAGTGCCGGGAACACCGGGGAGCTGTTTTTT.

The gene calls are TRBV30 and TRBJ1-4, with TRBD1 as a possible D gene (6 bases). The CDR3 consists of 14 residues. CDR1 is GTSNPN and CDR2 is SVGIG in the germline V gene (reference sequence). Trimming pared 4 bases from V and 8 bases from J, leaving 17 bases between. The CDR3 is CAWTKQGSQEKLFF. The CDR3 DNA is TGTGCCTGGACTAAACAGGGCTCTCAGGAAAAACTGTTTTTT.